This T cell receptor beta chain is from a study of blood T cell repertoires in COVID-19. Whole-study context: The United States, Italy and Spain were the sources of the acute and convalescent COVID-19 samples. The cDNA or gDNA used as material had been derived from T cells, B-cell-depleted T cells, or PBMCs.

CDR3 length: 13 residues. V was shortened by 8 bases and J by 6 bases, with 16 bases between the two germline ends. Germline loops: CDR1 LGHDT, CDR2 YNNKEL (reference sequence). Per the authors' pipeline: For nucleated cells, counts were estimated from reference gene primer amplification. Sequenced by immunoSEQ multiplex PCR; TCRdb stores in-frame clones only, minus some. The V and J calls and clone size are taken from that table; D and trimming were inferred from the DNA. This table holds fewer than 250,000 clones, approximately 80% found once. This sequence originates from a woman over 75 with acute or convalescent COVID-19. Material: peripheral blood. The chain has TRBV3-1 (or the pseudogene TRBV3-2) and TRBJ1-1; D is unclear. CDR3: CASFSEGAAEAFF. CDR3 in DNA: TGTGCCAGCTTCTCGGAGGGTGCGGCTGAAGCTTTCTTT.